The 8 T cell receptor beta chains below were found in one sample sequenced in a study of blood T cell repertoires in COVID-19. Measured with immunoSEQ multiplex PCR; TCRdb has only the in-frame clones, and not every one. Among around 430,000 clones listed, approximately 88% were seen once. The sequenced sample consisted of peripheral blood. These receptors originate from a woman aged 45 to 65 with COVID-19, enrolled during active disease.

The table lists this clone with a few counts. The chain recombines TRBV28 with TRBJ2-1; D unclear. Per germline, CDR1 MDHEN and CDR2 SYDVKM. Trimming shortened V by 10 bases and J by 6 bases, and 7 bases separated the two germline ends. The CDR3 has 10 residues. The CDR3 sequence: CATRANEQFF. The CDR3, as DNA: TGTGCCACGAGAGCCAATGAGCAGTTCTTC.

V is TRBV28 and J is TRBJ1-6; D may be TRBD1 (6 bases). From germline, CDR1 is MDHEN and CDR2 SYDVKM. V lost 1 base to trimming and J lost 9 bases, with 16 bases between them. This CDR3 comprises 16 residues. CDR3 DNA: TGTGCCAGCAGTTTATTAGGGGGGGGCTACATTTCACCCCTCCACTTT. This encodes CASSLLGGGYISPLHF.

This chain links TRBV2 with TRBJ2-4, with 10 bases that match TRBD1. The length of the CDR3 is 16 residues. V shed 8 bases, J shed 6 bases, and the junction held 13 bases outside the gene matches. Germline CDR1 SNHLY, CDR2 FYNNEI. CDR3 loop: CASSPRQGAMVNIQYF. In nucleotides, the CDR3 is TGTGCCAGCTCACCGAGACAGGGGGCAATGGTAAACATTCAGTACTTC.

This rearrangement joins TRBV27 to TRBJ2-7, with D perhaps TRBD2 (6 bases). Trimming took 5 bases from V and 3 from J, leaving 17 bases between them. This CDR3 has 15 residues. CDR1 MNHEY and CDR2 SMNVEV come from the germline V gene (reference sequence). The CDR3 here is CASSLMGGLFYEQYF. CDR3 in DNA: TGTGCCAGCAGTCTAATGGGGGGTTTATTCTACGAGCAGTACTTC.

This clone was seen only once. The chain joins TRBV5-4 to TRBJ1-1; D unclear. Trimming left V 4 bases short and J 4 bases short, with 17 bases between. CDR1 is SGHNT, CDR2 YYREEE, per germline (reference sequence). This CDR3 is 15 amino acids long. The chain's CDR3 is CASSPVTPRGTEAFF. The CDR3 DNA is TGTGCCAGCAGCCCGGTGACCCCCCGGGGCACTGAAGCTTTCTTT.

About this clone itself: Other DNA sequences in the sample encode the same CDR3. The CDR3 DNA reads as TGCGCCAGCAGCTCCGGGACAGCGAACTATGGCTACACCTTC. It encodes CASSSGTANYGYTF. The rearrangement links TRBV5-1 to TRBJ1-2, with 7 bases aligning to TRBD1. V lost 3 bases to trimming and J lost 2 bases; unmatched junction nucleotides: 4. The CDR3 has 14 amino acids. The germline V gene encodes CDR1 SGHRS and CDR2 YFSETQ.

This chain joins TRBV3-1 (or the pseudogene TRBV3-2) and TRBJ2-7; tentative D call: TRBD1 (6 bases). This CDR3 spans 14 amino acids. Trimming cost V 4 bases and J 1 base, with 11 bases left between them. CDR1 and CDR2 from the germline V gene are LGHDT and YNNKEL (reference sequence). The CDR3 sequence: CASSPYRDSYEQYF. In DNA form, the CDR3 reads TGTGCCAGCAGCCCCTACAGGGATTCCTACGAGCAGTACTTC.

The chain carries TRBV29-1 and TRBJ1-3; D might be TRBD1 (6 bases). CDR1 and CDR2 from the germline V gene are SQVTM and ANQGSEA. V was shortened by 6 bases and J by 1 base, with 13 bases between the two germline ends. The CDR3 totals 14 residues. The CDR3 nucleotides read TGCAGCGTCCTAGCTGGACAGTCTGGAAACACCATATATTTT. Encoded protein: CSVLAGQSGNTIYF.